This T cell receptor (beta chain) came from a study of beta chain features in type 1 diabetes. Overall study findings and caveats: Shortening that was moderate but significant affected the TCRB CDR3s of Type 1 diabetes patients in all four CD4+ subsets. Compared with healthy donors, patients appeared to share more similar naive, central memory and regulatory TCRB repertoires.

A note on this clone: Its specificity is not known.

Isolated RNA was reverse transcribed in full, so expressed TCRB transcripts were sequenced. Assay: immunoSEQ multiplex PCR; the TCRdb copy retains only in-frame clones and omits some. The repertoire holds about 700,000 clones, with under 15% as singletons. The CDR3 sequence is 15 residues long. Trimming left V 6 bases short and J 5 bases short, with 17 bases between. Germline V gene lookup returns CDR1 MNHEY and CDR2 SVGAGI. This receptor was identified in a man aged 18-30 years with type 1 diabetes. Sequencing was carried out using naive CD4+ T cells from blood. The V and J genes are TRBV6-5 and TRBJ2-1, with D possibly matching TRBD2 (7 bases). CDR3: CASRPQGGADNEQFF. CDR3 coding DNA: TGTGCCAGCAGACCCCAAGGGGGGGCGGACAATGAGCAGTTCTTC.